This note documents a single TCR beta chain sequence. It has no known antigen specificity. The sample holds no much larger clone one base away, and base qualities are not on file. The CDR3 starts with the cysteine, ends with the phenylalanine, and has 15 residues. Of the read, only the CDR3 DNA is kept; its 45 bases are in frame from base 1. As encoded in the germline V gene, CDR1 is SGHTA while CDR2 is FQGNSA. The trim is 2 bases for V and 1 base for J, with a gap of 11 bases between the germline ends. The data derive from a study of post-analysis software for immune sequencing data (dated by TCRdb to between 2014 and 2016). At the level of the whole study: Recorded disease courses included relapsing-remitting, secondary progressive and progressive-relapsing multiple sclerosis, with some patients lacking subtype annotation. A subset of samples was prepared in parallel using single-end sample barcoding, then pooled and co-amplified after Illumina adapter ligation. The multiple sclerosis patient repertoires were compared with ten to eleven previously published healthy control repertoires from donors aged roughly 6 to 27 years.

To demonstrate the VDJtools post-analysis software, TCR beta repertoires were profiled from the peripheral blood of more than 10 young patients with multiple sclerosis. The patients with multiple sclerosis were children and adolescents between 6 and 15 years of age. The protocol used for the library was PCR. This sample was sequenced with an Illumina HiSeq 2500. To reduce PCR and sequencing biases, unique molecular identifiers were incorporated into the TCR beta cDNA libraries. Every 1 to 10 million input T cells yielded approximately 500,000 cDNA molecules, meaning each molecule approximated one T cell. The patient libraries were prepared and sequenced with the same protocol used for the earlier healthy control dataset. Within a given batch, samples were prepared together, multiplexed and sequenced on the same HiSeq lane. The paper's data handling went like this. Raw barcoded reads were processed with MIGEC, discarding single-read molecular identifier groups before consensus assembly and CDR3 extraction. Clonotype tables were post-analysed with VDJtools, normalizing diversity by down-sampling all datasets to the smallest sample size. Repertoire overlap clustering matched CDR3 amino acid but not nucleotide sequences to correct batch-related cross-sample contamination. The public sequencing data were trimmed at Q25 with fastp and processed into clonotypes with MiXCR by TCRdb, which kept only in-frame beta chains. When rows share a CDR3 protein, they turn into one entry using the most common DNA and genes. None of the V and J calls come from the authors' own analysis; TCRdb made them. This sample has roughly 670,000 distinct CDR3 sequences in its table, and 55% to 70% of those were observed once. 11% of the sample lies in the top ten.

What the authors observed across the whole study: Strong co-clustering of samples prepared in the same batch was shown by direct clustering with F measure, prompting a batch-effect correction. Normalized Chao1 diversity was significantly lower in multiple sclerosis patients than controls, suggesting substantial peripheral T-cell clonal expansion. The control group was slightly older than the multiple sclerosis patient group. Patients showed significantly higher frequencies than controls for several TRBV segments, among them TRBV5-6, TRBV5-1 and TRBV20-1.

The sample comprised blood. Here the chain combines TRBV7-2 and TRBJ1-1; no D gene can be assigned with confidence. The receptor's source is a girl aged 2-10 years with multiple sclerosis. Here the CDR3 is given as CASSLWTGANTEAFF. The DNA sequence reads TGTGCCAGCAGCTTATGGACGGGAGCGAACACTGAAGCTTTCTTT.